This TCR beta chain was obtained from a study of OX40 agonist ivuxolimab in advanced cancers. On the study more broadly: Patients were dosed with the agonistic anti-OX40 (CD134) antibody ivuxolimab.

This CDR3 comprises 14 residues. V lost 6 bases to trimming and J lost 5 bases, with 12 bases between them. Germline loops: CDR1 SGDLS, CDR2 YYNGEE. The method was immunoSEQ multiplex PCR; TCRdb's version includes in-frame clones alone and lacks a portion of them. This table holds 55,000 to 80,000 clones, around nine tenths found once. The V gene is TRBV9, the J gene TRBJ1-6, with a possible D match to TRBD1 (5 bases). The origin of this receptor is an adult with an advanced solid tumor such as melanoma, head and neck, liver or kidney cancer. This specimen was CD4+ or CD8+ T cells sorted from blood, taken in a trial of the OX40 agonist ivuxolimab. The CDR3 nucleotides read TGTGCCAGCAATCCGGGACCTGATAATTCACCCCTCCACTTT. It yields the protein CASNPGPDNSPLHF.